The subject of this entry is one T cell receptor (beta chain). Its specificity is not known. The data were taken from a study of Tregs in tolerant kidney transplant recipients. Study findings and constraints: The small number of patients limits these findings pending further validation. No direct test of biological reproducibility was done here. Tregs expanded with activated donor B cells seemed most donor-specific.

CDR3 length equals 14 residues. V lost 1 base to trimming and J lost 8 bases, with 15 bases between them. The germline V gene encodes CDR1 SQVTM and CDR2 ANQGSEA. Sequencing used immunoSEQ multiplex PCR; TCRdb keeps in-frame clones, though not all of them. Of about 240,000 clones in the sample, 84% were seen once. Sequencing was done on a sample of CD4+ T cells from blood. This sequence originates from a human donor in good health. The genes are TRBV29-1 and TRBJ2-1; D unclear. The CDR3 is CSVEGGLKFDEQFF. The CDR3 coding sequence is TGCAGCGTTGAAGGCGGTCTCAAGTTCGATGAGCAGTTCTTC.